The rows below give T cell receptor beta chains drawn from one sample of a study of PD-1 blockade in classical Hodgkin lymphoma. Here immunoSEQ multiplex PCR was the method, and the copy in TCRdb shows in-frame clones only, minus some. The profile shows about 92,000 clones, more than 80% of them singletons. This sample comprised peripheral blood mononuclear cells (PBMCs), obtained before the fourth cycle of nivolumab. Receptors were obtained from a human donor with classical Hodgkin lymphoma. Each CDR3 is given without its conserved first and last residue. The order of the fields is V gene, J gene, CDR3 protein.

v_gene: TRBV2
j_gene: TRBJ2-7
CDR3aa: ASRQQGSSGYEQY

v_gene: TRBV6-1
j_gene: TRBJ2-7
CDR3aa: ASSYTPGQGYEQY

v_gene: TRBV18
j_gene: TRBJ1-2
CDR3aa: ASSPDSRDGYT

v_gene: TRBV7-2
j_gene: TRBJ1-5
CDR3aa: ASSLLGQGGPQH

v_gene: TRBV7-2
j_gene: TRBJ1-2
CDR3aa: ASSPRGGSLRLYGYT

v_gene: TRBV7-2
j_gene: TRBJ2-1
CDR3aa: ASRGRSSYNEQF

v_gene: TRBV11-2
j_gene: TRBJ1-1
CDR3aa: ASSLYGGLVAEAF

v_gene: TRBV11-2
j_gene: TRBJ1-1
CDR3aa: ASSLDGGTTEAF

v_gene: TRBV30
j_gene: TRBJ2-1
CDR3aa: AWSTTSGNNEQF

v_gene: TRBV27
j_gene: TRBJ1-2
CDR3aa: ASSFFPGQGHGYT

v_gene: TRBV10-3
j_gene: TRBJ2-5
CDR3aa: AISDSTGQETQY

v_gene: TRBV11-2
j_gene: TRBJ2-3
CDR3aa: ASSYPGVDTQY

v_gene: TRBV4-1
j_gene: TRBJ1-1
CDR3aa: ASSQERAGLTEAF

v_gene: TRBV9
j_gene: TRBJ2-7
CDR3aa: ASSVALASNEQY

v_gene: TRBV11-2
j_gene: TRBJ2-1
CDR3aa: ASSVNVGYNEQF

v_gene: TRBV5-1
j_gene: TRBJ1-2
CDR3aa: ASSWGSGYT

v_gene: TRBV5-4
j_gene: TRBJ1-5
CDR3aa: ASSLGGPDSNQPQH

v_gene: TRBV5-8
j_gene: TRBJ2-2
CDR3aa: ASSWGTTPDTGELF

v_gene: TRBV19
j_gene: TRBJ2-2
CDR3aa: ASSLLRGTGELF

v_gene: TRBV19
j_gene: TRBJ1-5
CDR3aa: ASSTLEAGGRQPQH

v_gene: TRBV30
j_gene: TRBJ2-1
CDR3aa: AWSVLGTSGRTNEQF

v_gene: TRBV6-1
j_gene: TRBJ2-7
CDR3aa: ASSVGLHPYEQY

v_gene: TRBV20-1
j_gene: TRBJ2-5
CDR3aa: SAGLETQY

v_gene: TRBV6-5
j_gene: TRBJ2-2
CDR3aa: ASSYGVTGELF

v_gene: TRBV5-1
j_gene: TRBJ1-1
CDR3aa: ASSLAGVGVTEAF

v_gene: TRBV9
j_gene: TRBJ2-7
CDR3aa: ASSVDQSYEQY

v_gene: TRBV10-2
j_gene: TRBJ2-7
CDR3aa: ASRPEVTSYEQY

v_gene: TRBV11-1
j_gene: TRBJ2-2
CDR3aa: ASSLGTGELF

v_gene: TRBV27
j_gene: TRBJ1-1
CDR3aa: ASSLGRRFNTEAF

v_gene: TRBV7-9
j_gene: TRBJ2-2
CDR3aa: ASSFSSGTTGELF

v_gene: TRBV11-2
j_gene: TRBJ2-3
CDR3aa: ASSLMTGPGTQY

v_gene: TRBV10-3
j_gene: TRBJ2-1
CDR3aa: AVAGTNEQF

v_gene: TRBV28
j_gene: TRBJ2-7
CDR3aa: ASFSGSYEQY

v_gene: TRBV11-2
j_gene: TRBJ2-2
CDR3aa: ASSTRLNTGELF

v_gene: TRBV5-4
j_gene: TRBJ2-1
CDR3aa: ASSLGLRQGDEQF

v_gene: TRBV6-5
j_gene: TRBJ1-5
CDR3aa: ASSYSRGYNQPQH

v_gene: TRBV4-2
j_gene: TRBJ2-1
CDR3aa: ASSQDHGTSYNEQF

v_gene: TRBV5-1
j_gene: TRBJ2-3
CDR3aa: ASSFLAGRTDTQY

v_gene: TRBV10-3
j_gene: TRBJ2-2
CDR3aa: AISEGPNTGELF

v_gene: TRBV27
j_gene: TRBJ1-5
CDR3aa: ASSPPGGQPQH

v_gene: TRBV5-1
j_gene: TRBJ2-1
CDR3aa: ASSSAHRDKEF

v_gene: TRBV10-3
j_gene: TRBJ1-4
CDR3aa: AIKGTATNEKLF

v_gene: TRBV10-3
j_gene: TRBJ2-7
CDR3aa: AIGTSGSSYEQY